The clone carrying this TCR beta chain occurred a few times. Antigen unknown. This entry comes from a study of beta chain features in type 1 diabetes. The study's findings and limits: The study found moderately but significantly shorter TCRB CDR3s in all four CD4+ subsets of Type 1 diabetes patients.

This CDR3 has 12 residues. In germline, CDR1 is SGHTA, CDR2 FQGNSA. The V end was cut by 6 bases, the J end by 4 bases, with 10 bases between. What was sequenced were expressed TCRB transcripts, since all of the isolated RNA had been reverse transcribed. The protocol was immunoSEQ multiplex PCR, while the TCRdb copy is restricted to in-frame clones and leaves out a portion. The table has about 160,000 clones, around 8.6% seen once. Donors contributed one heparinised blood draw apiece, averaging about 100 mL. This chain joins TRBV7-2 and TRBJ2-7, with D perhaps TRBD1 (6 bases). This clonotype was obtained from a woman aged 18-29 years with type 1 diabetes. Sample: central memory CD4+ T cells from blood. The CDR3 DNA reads TGTGCCAGCAGGATCCAGGGGTACGAGCAGTACTTC. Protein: CASRIQGYEQYF.